This entry is about one T cell receptor beta chain. This record comes from a study of blood T cell repertoires in COVID-19. Study summary: The United States, Italy and Spain supplied acute and convalescent COVID-19 samples. T cells, B-cell-depleted T cells, or PBMCs provided the cDNA or gDNA that served as material.

The V gene's germline CDR1 is SGHTA and CDR2 FQGNSA. The ends were cut back, 0 bases at V and 0 bases at J, with 6 bases in the middle. This CDR3 is 15 amino acids long. Per the study methods: Estimation of nucleated cell counts relied on the amplification of reference gene primers. Repertoires were generated with immunoSEQ multiplex PCR, while TCRdb's copy carries only in-frame clones and drops some. The DNA was the basis for D and trimming; V, J and clone size are from that table. The profile shows under 150,000 clones, around 80% of them singletons. The TCR originated in a woman older than 75 in a cohort sampled during active or convalescent COVID-19. The chain uses TRBV7-2 and TRBJ1-3; D is undetermined. The sequenced material came from peripheral blood. The CDR3 is CASSLAVSSGNTIYF. The CDR3 nucleotides read TGTGCCAGCAGCTTAGCCGTGTCCTCTGGAAACACCATATATTTT.